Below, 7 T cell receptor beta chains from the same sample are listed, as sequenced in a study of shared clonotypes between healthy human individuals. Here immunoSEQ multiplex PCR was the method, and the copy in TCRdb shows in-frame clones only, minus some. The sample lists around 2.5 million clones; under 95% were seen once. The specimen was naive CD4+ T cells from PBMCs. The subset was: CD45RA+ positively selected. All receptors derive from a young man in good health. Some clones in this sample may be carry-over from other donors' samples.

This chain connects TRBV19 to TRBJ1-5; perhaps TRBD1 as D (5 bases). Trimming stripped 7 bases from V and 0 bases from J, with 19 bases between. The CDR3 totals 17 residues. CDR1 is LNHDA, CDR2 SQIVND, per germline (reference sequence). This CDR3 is CASTPLGGTYSNQPQHF. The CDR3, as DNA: TGTGCCAGTACCCCACTTGGGGGGACTTATAGCAATCAGCCCCAGCATTTT.

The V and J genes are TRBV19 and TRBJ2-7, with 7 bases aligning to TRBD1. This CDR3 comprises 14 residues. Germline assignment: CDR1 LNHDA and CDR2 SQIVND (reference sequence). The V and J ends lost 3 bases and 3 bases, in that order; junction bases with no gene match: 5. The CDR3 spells CASSMEAGGYEQYF. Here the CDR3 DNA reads TGTGCCAGTAGTATGGAAGCAGGGGGCTACGAGCAGTACTTC.

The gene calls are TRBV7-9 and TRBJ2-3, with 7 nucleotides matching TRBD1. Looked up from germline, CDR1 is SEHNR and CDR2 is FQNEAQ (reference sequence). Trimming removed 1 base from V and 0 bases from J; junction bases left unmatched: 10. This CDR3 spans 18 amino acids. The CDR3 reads CASSLGPPQGLSTDTQYF. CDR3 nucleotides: TGTGCCAGCAGCTTAGGCCCTCCACAGGGGTTAAGCACAGATACGCAGTATTTT. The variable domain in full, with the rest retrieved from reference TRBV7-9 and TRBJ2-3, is DTGVSQNPRHKITKRGQNVTFRCDPISEHNRLYWYRQTLGQGPEFLTYFQNEAQLEKSRLLSDRFSAERPKGSFSTLEIQRTEQGDSAMYLCASSLGPPQGLSTDTQYFGPGTRLTVL.

Here the CDR3 reads CAAGGGYNEQFF. The CDR3 bases are TGTGCCGCCGGGGGGGGATACAATGAGCAGTTCTTC. V usage is TRBV28 and J usage is TRBJ2-1, with 8 bases that match TRBD2. This CDR3 contains 12 residues. The germline gives CDR1 MDHEN, CDR2 SYDVKM. With V trimmed by 11 bases and J by 4 bases, 4 bases remained unmatched.

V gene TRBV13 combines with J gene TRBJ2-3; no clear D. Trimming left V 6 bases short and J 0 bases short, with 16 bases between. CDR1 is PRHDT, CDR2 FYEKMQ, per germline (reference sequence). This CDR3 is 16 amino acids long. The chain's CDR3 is CASSSRLLSSTDTQYF. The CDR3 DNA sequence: TGTGCCAGCAGTTCCCGCCTACTTTCTAGCACAGATACGCAGTATTTT.

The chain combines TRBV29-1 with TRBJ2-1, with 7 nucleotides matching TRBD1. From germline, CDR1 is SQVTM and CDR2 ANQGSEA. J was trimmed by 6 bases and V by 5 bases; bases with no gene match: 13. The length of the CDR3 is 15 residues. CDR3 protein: CSVSTDRVLGNEQFF. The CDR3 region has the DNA TGCAGCGTTTCCACAGACAGGGTCCTCGGCAATGAGCAGTTCTTC.

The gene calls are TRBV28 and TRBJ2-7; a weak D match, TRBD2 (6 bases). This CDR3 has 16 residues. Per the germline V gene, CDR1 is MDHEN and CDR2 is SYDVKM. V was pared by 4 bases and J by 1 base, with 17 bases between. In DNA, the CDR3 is TGTGCCAGCAGTTCTACCAGACTCGGACTATCCTACGAGCAGTACTTC. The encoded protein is CASSSTRLGLSYEQYF. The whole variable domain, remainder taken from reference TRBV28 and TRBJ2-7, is DVKVTQSSRYLVKRTGEKVFLECVQDMDHENMFWYRQDPGLGLRLIYFSYDVKMKEKGDIPEGYSVSREKKERFSLILESASTNQTSMYLCASSSTRLGLSYEQYFGPGTRLTVT.